This TCR beta chain is from a study of T cell repertoires in cytomegalovirus infection. MiXCR, applied by TCRdb to the reads, yields one record per CDR3 protein. The profile shows more than 500,000 distinct CDR3 sequences, approximately 15% of them singletons. Germline CDR1 and CDR2: SGDLS and YYNGEE. The CDR3 has 15 amino acids. Trimming cost V 4 bases and J 4 bases, with 17 bases left between them. This clonotype has just a few counts. This sequence originates from a human donor in good health (CMV status not recorded). Some clones in this sample may be carry-over from other donors' samples. The sequencing input was CD8+ T cells from PBMCs. The chain combines TRBV9 with TRBJ1-2; D perhaps matches TRBD1 (5 bases). As DNA, the CDR3 is TGTGCCAGCAGCCCACAGGCCTCTAAGGTCTATGGCTACACCTTC. As protein: CASSPQASKVYGYTF. Complete variable domain (other parts from reference TRBV9 and TRBJ1-2): DSGVTQTPKHLITATGQRVTLRCSPRSGDLSVYWYQQSLDQGLQFLIQYYNGEERAKGNILERFSAQQFPDLHSELNLSSLELGDSALYFCASSPQASKVYGYTFGSGTRLTVV.